This TCR beta chain was sequenced in a study of blood T cells in healthy people across ages. This clonotype was counted a few times. The ends were cut back, 0 bases at V and 0 bases at J, with 18 bases in the middle. CDR1 is DFQATT and CDR2 is SNEGSKA in the germline V gene (reference sequence). The length of the CDR3 is 19 residues. Next came a second PCR, run for about 6 to 12 cycles, which used a sample-barcoded 5' primer along with a J-beta primer mix. One entry per CDR3 protein results from TCRdb running MiXCR on the 5' RACE reads. The sample includes around 1,900,000 distinct CDR3 sequences, approximately 40% of them seen just once.

The sample was blood. The source of this sequence is a human donor in good health. The J gene is TRBJ2-6, the V gene TRBV20-1; D gene uncertain. The CDR3 sequence: CSARDLSGFRTSGANVLTF. Here the CDR3 DNA reads TGCAGTGCTAGAGATCTCTCTGGATTCCGCACCTCTGGGGCCAACGTCCTGACTTTC.